Listed below are T cell receptor beta chains from one sample, sequenced in a study of graft-versus-host responses after intestinal transplantation. Some clones are missing from TCRdb's copy, which holds only in-frame ones; the method was immunoSEQ multiplex PCR. Counted here are about 39,000 clones, over 85% occurring once; the ten biggest clones make up approximately 6.9%. The sample in question was PBMCs, obtained roughly 270 days after transplant. Receptors were obtained from a human patient who received an intestinal transplant, so some T cells may come from the graft donor. CDR3s include the opening cysteine and the closing phenylalanine or tryptophan. A D gene is named only where the DNA matches it firmly. Expanded clones are given a class, and other clones once, few, many or no size at all.

size	V	D	J	DNA	CDR3
.	TRBV7-8	TRBD2	TRBJ2-3	TGTGCCAGCCGCAGGACTAGCGGGGGAGCGGATACGCAGTATTTT	CASRRTSGGADTQYF
once	TRBV4-1	.	TRBJ2-7	TGCGCCAGCAGCCAAGAAGGTAGGCCTCAAGCCCCTCAGTACTTC	CASSQEGRPQAPQYF
.	TRBV6-5	.	TRBJ2-1	TGTGCCAGCAGTCGGACGCGCGGGGAGCAGTTCTTC	CASSRTRGEQFF
.	TRBV14	TRBD1	TRBJ2-3	TGTGCCACAGGGACAGGTCTAACAGATACGCAGTATTTT	CATGTGLTDTQYF
.	TRBV5-1	TRBD1	TRBJ2-2	TGCGCCAGCAGCTCAGCCGGGACAGGGGGCAGTGGCACCGGGGAGCTGTTTTTT	CASSSAGTGGSGTGELFF
.	TRBV27	.	TRBJ2-7	TGTGCCAGCAGATCCTACGAGCAGTACTTC	CASRSYEQYF
.	TRBV7-3	.	TRBJ2-7	TGTGCCAGCAGCCTTAACCCCCCACGGACGGGCTACGAGCAGTACTTC	CASSLNPPRTGYEQYF
.	TRBV4-1	.	TRBJ1-3	TGCGCCAGCAGCCAAGGGATTCTCTCTGGAAACACCATATATTTT	CASSQGILSGNTIYF
.	TRBV9	.	TRBJ2-5	TGTGCCAGCAGCGTAGAGCCAGCGGTGGGGGAGACCCAGTACTTC	CASSVEPAVGETQYF
.	TRBV4-2	.	TRBJ2-1	TGTGCCAGCAGCTTTCAAGGGGGGGCCCTCGGGTGGAATGAGCAGTTCTTC	CASSFQGGALGWNEQFF
.	TRBV7-8	TRBD1	TRBJ1-1	TGTGCCAGCATCTTACAACTAGGGACAGAGAGTAGGATGAACACTGAAGCTTTCTTT	CASILQLGTESRMNTEAFF
.	TRBV7-6	.	TRBJ2-5	TGTGCCAGCAGCCGCCGCCCGGAGGGCCAAGAGACCCAGTACTTC	CASSRRPEGQETQYF
few	TRBV2	TRBD1	TRBJ2-4	TGTGCCAGCAGTAGTGACAGGGGAAGGTCGAACATTCAGTACTTC	CASSSDRGRSNIQYF
.	TRBV18	.	TRBJ2-5	TGTGCCAGCTCAACCCAAGAGACCCAGTACTTC	CASSTQETQYF
once	TRBV19	TRBD1	TRBJ2-7	TGTGCCAGTAGGTCGACAGGGGGCCCCTACGAGCAGTACTTC	CASRSTGGPYEQYF
.	TRBV19	.	TRBJ1-4	TGTGCCAGTAGTTCATGGACTGTACCAACTAATGAAAAACTGTTTTTT	CASSSWTVPTNEKLFF
.	TRBV25-1	.	TRBJ2-7	TGTGCCAGCACCCGTACGACAGGACCAGCAGCCTACGAGCAGTACTTC	CASTRTTGPAAYEQYF
.	TRBV21-1	.	TRBJ2-7	TGTGCCAGCAGCGAAACAGGGAGCTCCTACGAGCAGTACTTC	CASSETGSSYEQYF
.	TRBV4-1	.	TRBJ1-2	TGCGCCAGCAGCCAACTCCGAGAAAACTATGGCTACACCTTC	CASSQLRENYGYTF
.	TRBV7-9	.	TRBJ2-1	TGTGCCAGCAGCTTTCTGGGCAGGAGCAATGAGCAGTTCTTC	CASSFLGRSNEQFF
.	TRBV6-4	TRBD1	TRBJ2-3	TGTGCCAGCAGTGACGGGACAGGGGGCGATACGCAGTATTTT	CASSDGTGGDTQYF
.	TRBV9	.	TRBJ2-2	TGTGCCGGCAGCGTCAGGGCTACCGGGGAGCTGTTTTTT	CAGSVRATGELFF
once	TRBV15	.	TRBJ2-3	TGTGCCACCAGCCCTTTCCCAGCCACAGATACGCAGTATTTT	CATSPFPATDTQYF
.	TRBV7-9	.	TRBJ1-1	TGTGCCAGCAGCTTATCGGGGGCTGGCACTGAAGCTTTCTTT	CASSLSGAGTEAFF
.	TRBV6-5	.	TRBJ2-7	TGTGCCAGCTTCGGACAATACGAGCAGTACTTC	CASFGQYEQYF
.	TRBV4-1	.	TRBJ1-4	TGCGCCAGCAGCCGCAACAGGGCTCGAAAGGAAAAACTGTTTTTT	CASSRNRARKEKLFF
once	TRBV6-5	TRBD2	TRBJ2-5	TGTGCCAGCAGTTACTGGGAGGGGACTGAAGGGACCCAGTACTTC	CASSYWEGTEGTQYF
.	TRBV5-1	TRBD1	TRBJ2-7	TGCGCCAGCAGCTTGTGGACAGGGGTTCGCGAGCAGTACTTC	CASSLWTGVREQYF
.	TRBV6-9	TRBD1	TRBJ2-5	TGTGCCAGCCACCTGGACAGGACTCAAGAGACCCAGTACTTC	CASHLDRTQETQYF
.	TRBV9	.	TRBJ1-5	TGTGCCAGCAGCGTAGGAAATCAGCCCCAGCATTTT	CASSVGNQPQHF
.	TRBV7-6	TRBD1	TRBJ2-7	TGTGCCAGCAGCTCACGGTACAGGGGGCCCTACGAGCAGTACTTC	CASSSRYRGPYEQYF
.	TRBV1	.	TRBJ2-4	TGCACCAGCAGCCAACGGGCGAGACTAGCCAAAAACATTCAGTACTTC	CTSSQRARLAKNIQYF
.	TRBV4-1	.	TRBJ2-5	TGCGCCAGCAGCCAAGAAGAGTTTTACAGATCCCAAGAGACCCAGTACTTC	CASSQEEFYRSQETQYF
.	TRBV9	TRBD2	TRBJ2-5	TGTGCCAGCAGCGCCAGCGGGGGGGATCTTAAGACCCAGTACTTC	CASSASGGDLKTQYF
.	TRBV5-5	.	TRBJ2-3	TGTGCCAGCAGCGAGGGGCCCCTGATCAATACGCAGTATTTT	CASSEGPLINTQYF
.	TRBV27	TRBD1	TRBJ2-7	TGTGCCAGCAGTTTGTCGGGACAGGGTTCCTACGAGCAGTACTTC	CASSLSGQGSYEQYF
few	TRBV7-9	.	TRBJ2-7	TGTGCCAGCAGCAATCCCCCCTACGAGCAGTACTTC	CASSNPPYEQYF